These 3 T cell receptor beta chains were all obtained from the same sample, sequenced in a study of control samples from healthy donors and cancer patients. Method: immunoSEQ multiplex PCR; TCRdb's copy keeps in-frame clones and lacks some. The sample gives about 75,000 clones, 84% of which show up once; about 15% is in the top ten. Sequencing was performed on blood. The origin of the receptors is a man aged 50-60 years in good health.

The rearrangement links TRBV30 to TRBJ2-3; a weak D match, TRBD1 (5 bases). The V gene lost 0 bases and the J gene lost 0 bases, with 7 bases spanning the gap. The CDR3 is 14 amino acids. The V gene's germline CDR1 is GTSNPN and CDR2 SVGIG (reference sequence). In nucleotides, the CDR3 is TGTGCCTGGAGTGTACAGGCCAGCACAGATACGCAGTATTTT. This gives the protein CAWSVQASTDTQYF.

This clone qualifies as large. The chain carries TRBV7-9 and TRBJ2-3; unclear D gene. V lost 2 bases and J lost 1, with 4 bases in between. Germline V gene data show CDR1 as SEHNR and CDR2 as FQNEAQ (reference sequence). The CDR3 runs to 13 residues. The CDR3 loop reads CASSLPGTDTQYF. DNA of the CDR3: TGTGCCAGCAGCTTACCAGGCACAGATACGCAGTATTTT.

The genes are TRBV5-1 and TRBJ1-6; D is possibly TRBD1 (5 bases). The germline V gene encodes CDR1 SGHRS and CDR2 YFSETQ. The CDR3 runs to 14 residues. The V gene lost 1 base and the J gene lost 10 bases, with 12 bases spanning the gap. CDR3 region: CASSLSQGRSPLHF. The CDR3 DNA is TGCGCCAGCAGCTTGAGCCAGGGTAGATCACCCCTCCACTTT.